This TCR beta chain was observed in a study of blood T cell repertoires in COVID-19. There are many counts of this clone. The Seattle patients joined while their infection was active and were tracked longitudinally afterward. Measured with immunoSEQ multiplex PCR; TCRdb has only the in-frame clones, and not every one. The table has tens of thousands of clones, over 75% seen once; the top ten hold about a third. The CDR3 loop spans 13 amino acids. The germline V gene encodes CDR1 SGHNT and CDR2 YENEEA. Trimming removed 6 bases from V and 4 bases from J; junction bases left unmatched: 4. Sequencing was performed on peripheral blood. The gene calls are TRBV11-3 and TRBJ2-7; the match to TRBD1 covers 9 bases. The TCR sequence derives from a woman older than 75 with COVID-19, enrolled during active disease. The CDR3 loop is CASSSGQGYEQYF. As DNA, the CDR3 is TGTGCCAGCAGTTCGGGACAGGGTTACGAGCAGTACTTC. The variable domain in full, with the rest retrieved from reference TRBV11-3 and TRBJ2-7, is EAGVVQSPRYKIIEKKQPVAFWCNPISGHNTLYWYLQNLGQGPELLIRYENEEAVDDSQLPKDRFSAERLKGVDSTLKIQPAELGDSAVYLCASSSGQGYEQYFGPGTRLTVT.